This T cell receptor (beta chain) was captured by sequencing in a study of identical twins. With no exceptions, donors were healthy Caucasians. After template switching added a universal primer site, the resulting cDNA carried unique molecular identifiers. Using its own MiXCR run on the 5' RACE reads, TCRdb lists one record per CDR3 protein. Among hundreds of thousands of distinct CDR3 sequences listed, around 12% were seen once. Study-wide results and caveats: Abundant cord blood beta clonotypes carried fewer insertions; memory repertoires showed none.

This clonotype was seen a few times. What it binds is unknown. The data also belong to a second study, concerning yellow fever vaccine responses in identical twins.

The specimen sequenced was CD8+ T cells sorted from blood. This sequence originates from a woman aged 18-29 years in good health.

The CDR3 region has the DNA TGCAGTGCTAACCGGGCCCACTCGACAGAATACGAGCAGTACTTC. Translated: CSANRAHSTEYEQYF. The chain couples TRBV20-1 to TRBJ2-7; D may be TRBD1 (5 bases). This CDR3 spans 15 amino acids. Between the trimmed V and J ends, which lost 4 bases and 4 bases, there was a span of 20 bases. Germline CDR1 reads DFQATT; CDR2 reads SNEGSKA (reference sequence).